This T cell receptor (beta chain) was documented in a study of CXCR3-negative and CXCR3-positive naive CD8 T cells. Study-level points and caveats: Diversity ran similarly high across both naive subsets but far lower in memory CD8+ cells. It was found that naive subsets had comparable surface CD5, and TCR strength was inferred from TRB CDR3 properties. Naive CXCR3-negative and CXCR3-positive cells had similar TRBV-TRBJ usage; memory differed. More hydrophobic TRB CDR3s occurred in CXCR3-positive than in CXCR3-negative naive cells.

The method, 5' RACE with UMI labels, was used to prepare the TRB cDNA libraries. TCRdb re-called the 5' RACE reads; every CDR3 protein appears as one record, without DNA. Its table records about 53,000 distinct CDR3 sequences. Naive CD8+ T cells had a CD45RO-CCR7+CD27+CD95- phenotype. This CDR3 comprises 14 residues. About this clonotype itself: No antigen is known for it.

The rearrangement joins TRBV12-3 or TRBV12-4 to TRBJ1-1; there is no DNA to check the TCRdb D call of TRBD1. The sequence was obtained from a human donor in good health. Some clones in this sample may be carry-over from other donors' samples. The sequencing input was naive CXCR3+ CD8+ T cells from blood. The subset was: CD45RO-CCR7+CD27+CD95- naive CD8+ T cells expressing CXCR3 (TNR3+). The CDR3 region is CASSPRVVGTEAFF.